The present T cell receptor beta chain was sequenced within a study of high-grade serous ovarian cancer treatment subgroups. General study points: CDR1 and CDR2 were left unanalyzed; analyses focused on CDR3.

Libraries were prepared by immunoSEQ multiplex PCR; TCRdb keeps only in-frame clonotypes and omits some of them. The sample holds 3,500 to 4,500 clones, roughly four fifths seen once. On this clone itself: Its target is unknown.

V lost 6 bases to trimming and J lost 2 bases, with 8 bases between them. The CDR3 is 11 residues long. Per germline, CDR1 SQVTM and CDR2 ANQGSEA. Tumor samples were obtained before definitive surgery or chemotherapy. Sequencing input: tumor tissue. The origin of this receptor is a human donor with high-grade serous ovarian cancer. J is TRBJ2-7 and V is TRBV29-1, with D perhaps TRBD1 (6 bases). DNA of the CDR3: TGCAGCGTCCGGGACACCTACGAGCAGTACTTC. Its protein is CSVRDTYEQYF.